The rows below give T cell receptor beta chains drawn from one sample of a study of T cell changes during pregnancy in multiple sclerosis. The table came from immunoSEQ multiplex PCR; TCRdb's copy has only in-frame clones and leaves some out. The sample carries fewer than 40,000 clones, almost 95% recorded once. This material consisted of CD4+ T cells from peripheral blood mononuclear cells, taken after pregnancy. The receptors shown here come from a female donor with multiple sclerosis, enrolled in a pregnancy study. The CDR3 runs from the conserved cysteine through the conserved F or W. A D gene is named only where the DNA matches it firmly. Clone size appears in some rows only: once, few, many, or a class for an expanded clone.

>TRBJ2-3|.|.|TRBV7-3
CASSLTSGVTDTQYF
TGTGCCAGCAGCTTAACATCGGGGGTCACAGATACGCAGTATTTT
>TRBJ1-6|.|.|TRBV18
CASSYQGDSPLHF
TGTGCCAGCTCGTACCAGGGTGATTCACCCCTCCACTTT
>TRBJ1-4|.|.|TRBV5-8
CASSFSLQGQKLFF
TGTGCCAGCAGCTTCAGTTTACAGGGTCAAAAACTGTTTTTT
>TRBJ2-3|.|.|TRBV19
CASTAPPGFPDTQYF
TGTGCCAGTACGGCTCCTCCGGGGTTTCCAGATACGCAGTATTTT
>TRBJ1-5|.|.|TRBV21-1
CASSKKRKDIVERPFNQPQHF
TGTGCCAGCAGCAAAAAACGGAAGGACATCGTAGAACGGCCCTTCAATCAGCCCCAGCATTTT
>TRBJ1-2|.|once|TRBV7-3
CASSRPGRAHGYTF
TGTGCCAGCAGCCGGCCGGGCAGGGCGCATGGCTACACCTTC
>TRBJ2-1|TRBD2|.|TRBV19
CASSIDGLAGAPNSYNEQFF
TGTGCCAGTAGTATAGACGGACTAGCGGGGGCACCAAACTCCTACAATGAGCAGTTCTTC
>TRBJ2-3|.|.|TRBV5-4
CASSSSGGITDTQYF
TGTGCCAGCAGCTCATCAGGGGGGATCACAGATACGCAGTATTTT
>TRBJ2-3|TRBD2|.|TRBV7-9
CASSQHPSGDGDTQYF
TGTGCCAGCAGCCAGCACCCTAGCGGGGATGGAGATACGCAGTATTTT
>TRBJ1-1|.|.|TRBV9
CASSPTGGAGTEAFF
TGTGCCAGCAGCCCGACCGGGGGGGCTGGAACTGAAGCTTTCTTT
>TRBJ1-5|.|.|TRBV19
CASSIGGGQPQHF
TGTGCCAGTAGTATAGGTGGAGGTCAGCCCCAGCATTTT
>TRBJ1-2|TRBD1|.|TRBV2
CASSETGGGYTF
TGTGCCAGCAGTGAGACAGGGGGCGGCTACACCTTC
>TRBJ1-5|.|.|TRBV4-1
CASSQDGPTIGAFNQPQHF
TGCGCCAGCAGCCAAGATGGCCCTACTATTGGTGCGTTCAATCAGCCCCAGCATTTT
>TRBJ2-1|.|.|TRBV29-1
CSVEYLGGLVEQFF
TGCAGCGTTGAATATTTGGGGGGGCTGGTTGAGCAGTTCTTC
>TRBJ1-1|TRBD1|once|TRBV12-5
CASGIGTANTEAFF
TGTGCTAGTGGTATTGGGACAGCCAACACTGAAGCTTTCTTT
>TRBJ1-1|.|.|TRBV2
CASGVGEEAFF
TGTGCCAGCGGGGTCGGGGAAGAAGCTTTCTTT
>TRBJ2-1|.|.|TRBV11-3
CASSLDPGSTEFF
TGTGCCAGCAGCTTAGATCCGGGGTCAACTGAGTTCTTC
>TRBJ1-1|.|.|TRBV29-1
CSVVELQGNTEAFF
TGCAGCGTTGTTGAGTTGCAGGGGAACACTGAAGCTTTCTTT
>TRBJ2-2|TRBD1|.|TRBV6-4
CASRTQGARGELFF
TGTGCCAGCAGGACGCAGGGGGCGCGCGGGGAGCTGTTTTTT
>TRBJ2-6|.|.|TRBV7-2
CASSLGTRGKVLTF
TGTGCCAGCAGCCTAGGGACTCGGGGGAAAGTCCTGACTTTC
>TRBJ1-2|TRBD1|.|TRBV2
CASRGQVNYGYTF
TGTGCCAGCAGAGGACAGGTTAACTATGGCTACACCTTC
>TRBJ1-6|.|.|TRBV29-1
CSCTRGYKPLHF
TGCAGCTGTACTAGGGGGTACAAACCCCTCCACTTT
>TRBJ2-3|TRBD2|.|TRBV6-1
CASSDGGSTDTQYF
TGTGCCAGCAGTGACGGGGGGAGCACAGATACGCAGTATTTT
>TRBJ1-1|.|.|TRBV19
CASTLRGEAFF
TGTGCCAGTACTCTACGGGGTGAAGCTTTCTTT
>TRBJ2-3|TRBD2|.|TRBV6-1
CASTLRGVTDTQYF
TGTGCCAGCACCCTACGGGGGGTCACAGATACGCAGTATTTT
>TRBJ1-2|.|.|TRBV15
CATSRDEVDGYTF
TGTGCCACCAGCAGAGACGAGGTTGATGGCTACACCTTC
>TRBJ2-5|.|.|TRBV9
CASSPKGDQETQYF
TGTGCCAGCAGCCCTAAGGGGGACCAAGAGACCCAGTACTTC
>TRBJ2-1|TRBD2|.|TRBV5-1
CASSPWGRGGGNEQFF
TGCGCCAGCAGCCCTTGGGGGCGGGGGGGCGGGAATGAGCAGTTCTTC
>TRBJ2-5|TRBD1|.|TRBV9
CASSVNMGQGQETQYF
TGTGCCAGCAGCGTGAATATGGGACAGGGACAAGAGACCCAGTACTTC
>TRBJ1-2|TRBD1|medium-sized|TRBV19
CASSISRGRANYGYTF
TGTGCCAGTAGTATAAGCAGGGGGCGAGCTAACTATGGCTACACCTTC
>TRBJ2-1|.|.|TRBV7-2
CASSLAAVAAAYNEQFF
TGTGCCAGCAGCTTAGCGGCGGTAGCGGCGGCTTACAATGAGCAGTTCTTC
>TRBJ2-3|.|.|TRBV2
CASSGQDSGTDTQYF
TGTGCCAGCAGTGGCCAGGACAGCGGCACAGATACGCAGTATTTT
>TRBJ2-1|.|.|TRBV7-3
CASSVVGGADEQFF
TGTGCCAGCAGCGTCGTGGGGGGGGCCGATGAGCAGTTCTTC
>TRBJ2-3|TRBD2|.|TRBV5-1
CASSLLAGGQDTQYF
TGCGCCAGCAGCTTACTAGCGGGGGGGCAAGATACGCAGTATTTT
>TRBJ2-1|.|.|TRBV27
CASSFGVLSNEQFF
TGTGCCAGCAGTTTCGGGGTTCTTTCAAATGAGCAGTTCTTC
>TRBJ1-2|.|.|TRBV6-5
CASRNPRESGGYTF
TGTGCCAGCAGAAATCCCAGGGAATCTGGAGGCTACACCTTC
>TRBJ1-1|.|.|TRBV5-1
CASSLGVELNTEAFF
TGCGCCAGCAGCTTGGGAGTAGAGTTGAACACTGAAGCTTTCTTT
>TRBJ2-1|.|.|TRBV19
CASSTRTASGNEQFF
TGTGCCAGTAGTACCCGGACAGCGTCCGGCAATGAGCAGTTCTTC
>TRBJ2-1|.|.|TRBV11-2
CASSPSLSSNEQFF
TGTGCCAGCAGCCCAAGCCTGAGTAGTAATGAGCAGTTCTTC
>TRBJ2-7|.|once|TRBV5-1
CASSSLYEQYF
TGCGCCAGCAGCTCCCTTTACGAGCAGTACTTC
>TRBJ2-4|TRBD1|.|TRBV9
CASSKQGARGNIQYF
TGTGCCAGCAGCAAACAGGGGGCGCGGGGAAACATTCAGTACTTC
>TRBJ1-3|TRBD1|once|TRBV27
CASSLGTGFGNTIYF
TGTGCCAGCAGTTTAGGGACAGGGTTTGGAAACACCATATATTTT
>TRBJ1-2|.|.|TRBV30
CAWTSGFNYGYTF
TGTGCCTGGACCTCGGGATTTAACTATGGCTACACCTTC
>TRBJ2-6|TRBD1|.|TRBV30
CAWTRGGTGGPYVLTF
TGTGCCTGGACTCGAGGGGGGACAGGGGGTCCTTATGTCCTGACTTTC
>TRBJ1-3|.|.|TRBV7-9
CASSPEGSRNTIYF
TGTGCCAGCAGCCCAGAGGGCAGCCGAAACACCATATATTTT
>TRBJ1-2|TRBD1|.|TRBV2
CARNRGDYGYTF
TGTGCCAGAAACAGGGGTGACTATGGCTACACCTTC
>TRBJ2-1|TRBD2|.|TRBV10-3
CATLAGATNEQFF
TGTGCCACCCTAGCGGGGGCCACCAATGAGCAGTTCTTC
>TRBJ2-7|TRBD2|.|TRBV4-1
CASSQASGGVEQYF
TGCGCCAGCAGCCAAGCTAGCGGGGGAGTAGAGCAGTACTTC
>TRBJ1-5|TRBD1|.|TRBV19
CASSIGRTGGNQPQHF
TGTGCCAGTAGTATTGGCCGGACAGGGGGCAATCAGCCCCAGCATTTT
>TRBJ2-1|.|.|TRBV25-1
CASSEYPTVETYNEQFF
TGTGCCAGCAGTGAATATCCGACTGTTGAGACCTACAATGAGCAGTTCTTC
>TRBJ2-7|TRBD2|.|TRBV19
CASNVGGEAGETAYEQYF
TGTGCCAGTAATGTTGGCGGGGAAGCGGGGGAAACGGCCTACGAGCAGTACTTC